This T cell receptor (beta chain) derives from a study of OX40 agonist ivuxolimab in advanced cancers. The repertoire was sequenced with immunoSEQ multiplex PCR; TCRdb's copy has only in-frame clones and lacks some. The table records more than 60,000 clones, approximately 86% of them present only once. Details on this clone: Its matching antigen is unknown.

The study's findings and limits: The 0.1-3.0 mg/kg partial responders had among the lowest clonal expansion. The study observed clonal expansion of CD4+ and CD8+ blood T cells by week 6 at 0.1 to 3.0 mg/kg. Researchers did not determine the expanded peripheral T cells' antigen specificity. The study found that CD8+ T cells averaged more expanded clones than CD4+.

CDR1 is WNHNN and CDR2 is SYGVQD in the germline V gene (reference sequence). Trimming removed 5 bases at V and 0 bases at J, with 14 bases between. CDR3 length: 17 amino acids. The V gene is TRBV10-1, the J gene TRBJ2-6, with TRBD1 as a possible D gene (6 bases). The TCR was taken from an adult with an advanced solid tumor such as melanoma, head and neck, liver or kidney cancer. The sample was CD4+ or CD8+ T cells sorted from blood, taken in a trial of the OX40 agonist ivuxolimab. The CDR3 bases are TGCGCCAGCAGTTTACGGACAGTCATCTCTGGGGCCAACGTCCTGACTTTC. This encodes CASSLRTVISGANVLTF.